This paragraph reports one T cell receptor beta chain. PCR used 60 Vbeta primers and 13 Jbeta primers. Generated by immunoSEQ multiplex PCR, the TCRdb table keeps only in-frame clones and is missing some. Among more than 85,000 clones listed, roughly three quarters were seen once. The CDR3 contains 15 residues. Germline V gene data show CDR1 as LNHDA and CDR2 as SQIVND (reference sequence). After removal of 7 bases from V and 1 base from J, the junction contained 9 bases not matched to a gene. The data were obtained in a study of cytomegalovirus exposure and HLA in healthy donors. What was sequenced was PBMCs. The V and J genes are TRBV19 and TRBJ1-1; TRBD1 matches at 7 bases. The source is a woman aged 45-59 years in good health and CMV-seropositive. CDR3 protein: CASIPKQGSNTEAFF. The DNA of the CDR3 is TGTGCCAGTATCCCTAAACAGGGGTCGAACACTGAAGCTTTCTTT.